Listed below are T cell receptor beta chains from one sample, sequenced in a study of blood T cell repertoires in COVID-19. Assay: immunoSEQ multiplex PCR; the TCRdb copy retains only in-frame clones and omits some. The table lists 97,000 or so clones, about nine tenths of them singletons. The sample was peripheral blood. Every receptor here comes from a woman aged 45 to 65 with COVID-19, enrolled during active disease. CDR3s include the opening cysteine and the closing phenylalanine or tryptophan. Fields, in order: CDR3 DNA, CDR3 protein, D gene, clone size, J gene, V gene. D genes are given only for firm matches. Clone size is shown for a subset of rows, as once, few, many or a class of expanded clone.

cdr3_nt: TGCAGTGCTAGTCAGGCCGGCACCGGGGAGCTGTTTTTT; cdr3_aa: CSASQAGTGELFF; d_call: NA; clone_size: NA; j_call: TRBJ2-2; v_call: TRBV20-1
cdr3_nt: TGTGCCAGCAGCCTCGGGGGGGTTGAGACCCAGTACTTC; cdr3_aa: CASSLGGVETQYF; d_call: TRBD2; clone_size: NA; j_call: TRBJ2-5; v_call: TRBV12-3/TRBV12-4
cdr3_nt: TGTGCCAGCAGCTGGGGACTAGCGGGACCCCTCTACAATGAGCAGTTCTTC; cdr3_aa: CASSWGLAGPLYNEQFF; d_call: TRBD2; clone_size: NA; j_call: TRBJ2-1; v_call: TRBV7-2
cdr3_nt: TGTGCCAGTAGGCACAGGGGGCCCGACAATCAGCCCCAGCATTTT; cdr3_aa: CASRHRGPDNQPQHF; d_call: TRBD1; clone_size: NA; j_call: TRBJ1-5; v_call: TRBV19
cdr3_nt: TGCGCCAGCAGCCAAACAGCCTATGGCTACACCTTC; cdr3_aa: CASSQTAYGYTF; d_call: NA; clone_size: NA; j_call: TRBJ1-2; v_call: TRBV4-1
cdr3_nt: TGTGCCAGCAGCTTAAACCCCCGCTCTAGCGGGGGGGAAGAAGATACGCAGTATTTT; cdr3_aa: CASSLNPRSSGGEEDTQYF; d_call: TRBD2; clone_size: NA; j_call: TRBJ2-3; v_call: TRBV7-3
cdr3_nt: TGTGCCAGCAGGAAAGCGGACTCCTACAATGAGCAGTTCTTC; cdr3_aa: CASRKADSYNEQFF; d_call: NA; clone_size: NA; j_call: TRBJ2-1; v_call: TRBV27
cdr3_nt: TGTGCCTGGAGTGTTGGCGCAGGGTTAAATCAGCCCCAGCATTTT; cdr3_aa: CAWSVGAGLNQPQHF; d_call: NA; clone_size: NA; j_call: TRBJ1-5; v_call: TRBV30
cdr3_nt: TGTGCCAGCAGCCAACAACAGTACTCCTACGAGCAGTACTTC; cdr3_aa: CASSQQQYSYEQYF; d_call: NA; clone_size: NA; j_call: TRBJ2-7; v_call: TRBV3-1/TRBV3-2
cdr3_nt: TGTGCCATCAGTGACTCGACTAGCGGGGGGCCGAACACCGGGGAGCTGTTTTTT; cdr3_aa: CAISDSTSGGPNTGELFF; d_call: TRBD2; clone_size: NA; j_call: TRBJ2-2; v_call: TRBV10-3
cdr3_nt: TGTGCCAGCAGAAAAGGGCAGGGGGCGAACACAGATACGCAGTATTTT; cdr3_aa: CASRKGQGANTDTQYF; d_call: TRBD1; clone_size: NA; j_call: TRBJ2-3; v_call: TRBV11-2
cdr3_nt: TGTGCCAGCACCCTGGCGGCCTACGAGCAGTACTTC; cdr3_aa: CASTLAAYEQYF; d_call: NA; clone_size: NA; j_call: TRBJ2-7; v_call: TRBV6-5
cdr3_nt: TGCGCCAGCAGCTTGGAGGGGACAGGGGCTCCGTATAATTCACCCCTCCACTTT; cdr3_aa: CASSLEGTGAPYNSPLHF; d_call: TRBD1; clone_size: NA; j_call: TRBJ1-6; v_call: TRBV5-1
cdr3_nt: TGTGCCAGCAGCAGGGACTACCAAGAGACCCAGTACTTC; cdr3_aa: CASSRDYQETQYF; d_call: NA; clone_size: few; j_call: TRBJ2-5; v_call: TRBV6-5
cdr3_nt: TGTGCCAGCAGTTTCGCAGAAAGCAATCAGCCCCAGCATTTT; cdr3_aa: CASSFAESNQPQHF; d_call: NA; clone_size: NA; j_call: TRBJ1-5; v_call: TRBV6-6
cdr3_nt: TGCGCCAGCAGCTTGCGGGAGGGCAATTCACCCCTCCACTTT; cdr3_aa: CASSLREGNSPLHF; d_call: NA; clone_size: NA; j_call: TRBJ1-6; v_call: TRBV5-1
cdr3_nt: TGCGCCAGCAGCCACTTCGGGACTAGCGACTACAATGAGCAGTTCTTC; cdr3_aa: CASSHFGTSDYNEQFF; d_call: TRBD2; clone_size: NA; j_call: TRBJ2-1; v_call: TRBV5-1
cdr3_nt: TGTGCCAGCAGTTGGACGGGGGCCTACGAGCAGTACTTC; cdr3_aa: CASSWTGAYEQYF; d_call: NA; clone_size: NA; j_call: TRBJ2-7; v_call: TRBV27
cdr3_nt: TGTGCCAGCAGCCACGAGGGTCGACAGGGCCTAGGGTCCGGGGAGCTGTTTTTT; cdr3_aa: CASSHEGRQGLGSGELFF; d_call: TRBD1; clone_size: NA; j_call: TRBJ2-2; v_call: TRBV6-2/TRBV6-3
cdr3_nt: TGTGCCAGCAGCTTAAGGCGGGGGGGCACTGAAGCTTTCTTT; cdr3_aa: CASSLRRGGTEAFF; d_call: NA; clone_size: once; j_call: TRBJ1-1; v_call: TRBV11-1
cdr3_nt: TGCGCCAGCAGCCCGGGGACTAGCGGGGGGGCAGAAAACGAGCAGTACTTC; cdr3_aa: CASSPGTSGGAENEQYF; d_call: TRBD2; clone_size: few; j_call: TRBJ2-7; v_call: TRBV4-3
cdr3_nt: TGTGCCACCAAGAAGACAGGGGGCGCAGGCAATCAGCCCCAGCATTTT; cdr3_aa: CATKKTGGAGNQPQHF; d_call: TRBD1; clone_size: NA; j_call: TRBJ1-5; v_call: TRBV19
cdr3_nt: TGTGCCAGCAGTAAGTTCAGATTCTCTGGAAACACCATATATTTT; cdr3_aa: CASSKFRFSGNTIYF; d_call: NA; clone_size: NA; j_call: TRBJ1-3; v_call: TRBV6-5
cdr3_nt: TGTGCCAGCAGTTTATGGGGAGGGGAGACCCAGTACTTC; cdr3_aa: CASSLWGGETQYF; d_call: TRBD2; clone_size: NA; j_call: TRBJ2-5; v_call: TRBV27
cdr3_nt: TGTGCCAGCAGCTTGGACATCCAAAATCAGCCCCAGCATTTT; cdr3_aa: CASSLDIQNQPQHF; d_call: NA; clone_size: NA; j_call: TRBJ1-5; v_call: TRBV3-1/TRBV3-2
cdr3_nt: TGTGCCAGCAGTTACCCTGGGGCAGATGAGCAGTTCTTC; cdr3_aa: CASSYPGADEQFF; d_call: NA; clone_size: NA; j_call: TRBJ2-1; v_call: TRBV6-2/TRBV6-3
cdr3_nt: TGTGCCAGCAGCTCTAGCGGGGGAACAGATACGCAGTATTTT; cdr3_aa: CASSSSGGTDTQYF; d_call: TRBD2; clone_size: NA; j_call: TRBJ2-3; v_call: TRBV5-6
cdr3_nt: TGTGCCAGCTCACCACTGGGACAGGGTCTGGCTAATGAAAAACTGTTTTTT; cdr3_aa: CASSPLGQGLANEKLFF; d_call: TRBD1; clone_size: NA; j_call: TRBJ1-4; v_call: TRBV18
cdr3_nt: TGTGCCAGCAGCTCGCCAGGGTATGGCTACACCTTC; cdr3_aa: CASSSPGYGYTF; d_call: NA; clone_size: NA; j_call: TRBJ1-2; v_call: TRBV7-3
cdr3_nt: TGTGCCAGTGCCCCTATCGGGACAGGGGATTACGAGCAGTACTTC; cdr3_aa: CASAPIGTGDYEQYF; d_call: TRBD1; clone_size: NA; j_call: TRBJ2-7; v_call: TRBV19
cdr3_nt: TGTGCCAGCAGCGTAGGAGACAATGATTCTCAAGAGACCCAGTACTTC; cdr3_aa: CASSVGDNDSQETQYF; d_call: NA; clone_size: NA; j_call: TRBJ2-5; v_call: TRBV9
cdr3_nt: TGTGCCAGCAGCCTGGCGGATTCTACTGAAGCTTTCTTT; cdr3_aa: CASSLADSTEAFF; d_call: NA; clone_size: NA; j_call: TRBJ1-1; v_call: TRBV3-1/TRBV3-2
cdr3_nt: TGTGCCAGCAGCATACCTTCGCGGGATCGAGCCGGGGAGCTGTTTTTT; cdr3_aa: CASSIPSRDRAGELFF; d_call: NA; clone_size: NA; j_call: TRBJ2-2; v_call: TRBV5-6
cdr3_nt: TGTGCCAGCAGCTTAGAGACTAGCGGGGGGAGGAATGAGCAGTTCTTC; cdr3_aa: CASSLETSGGRNEQFF; d_call: TRBD2; clone_size: NA; j_call: TRBJ2-1; v_call: TRBV13
cdr3_nt: TGTGCCAGCAGCCAAGATTTACCGGACACCTCACCCCTCCACTTT; cdr3_aa: CASSQDLPDTSPLHF; d_call: NA; clone_size: NA; j_call: TRBJ1-6; v_call: TRBV4-2
cdr3_nt: TGTGCCAGTAGTTACACTAGTGGTCTCGCGCCGTCCCCAAACGGTGATTTGGAGCAGTACTTC; cdr3_aa: CASSYTSGLAPSPNGDLEQYF; d_call: NA; clone_size: NA; j_call: TRBJ2-7; v_call: TRBV19
cdr3_nt: TGTGCCAGCAGCCAGTCTGGCACAGATACGCAGTATTTT; cdr3_aa: CASSQSGTDTQYF; d_call: NA; clone_size: NA; j_call: TRBJ2-3; v_call: TRBV3-1/TRBV3-2
cdr3_nt: TGTGCCACCAGCAGAAACCAAGGGGGCTCTTATGGCTACACCTTC; cdr3_aa: CATSRNQGGSYGYTF; d_call: TRBD1; clone_size: NA; j_call: TRBJ1-2; v_call: TRBV15
cdr3_nt: TGTGCTAGTGGTTTGTCTTCTCTAAACAATGAGCAGTTCTTC; cdr3_aa: CASGLSSLNNEQFF; d_call: NA; clone_size: NA; j_call: TRBJ2-1; v_call: TRBV12-5
cdr3_nt: TGCGCCAGCCCCACGGACAGTTTTAGGTACAATGAGCAGTTCTTC; cdr3_aa: CASPTDSFRYNEQFF; d_call: NA; clone_size: NA; j_call: TRBJ2-1; v_call: TRBV5-1
cdr3_nt: TGTGCCAGCAGTTTGGACAGGGGCCAAGAGACCCAGTACTTC; cdr3_aa: CASSLDRGQETQYF; d_call: TRBD1; clone_size: few; j_call: TRBJ2-5; v_call: TRBV5-4
cdr3_nt: TGTGCCACCAGCAGAGGCATGGGCCCGGCTAATGAAAAACTGTTTTTT; cdr3_aa: CATSRGMGPANEKLFF; d_call: NA; clone_size: NA; j_call: TRBJ1-4; v_call: TRBV15
cdr3_nt: TGTGCCAGCAGCAAAGGGGGACTAGCGCCTCAAGAGACCCAGTACTTC; cdr3_aa: CASSKGGLAPQETQYF; d_call: NA; clone_size: NA; j_call: TRBJ2-5; v_call: TRBV21-1
cdr3_nt: TGCGCCAGCAGCCAAGGCTTTGGGCTAGCGAGTGGTGGGGAGCTGTTTTTT; cdr3_aa: CASSQGFGLASGGELFF; d_call: NA; clone_size: NA; j_call: TRBJ2-2; v_call: TRBV5-1
cdr3_nt: TGTGCCAGCAGTGACAACCCGGACAGGGCCAGGGAGACCCAGTACTTC; cdr3_aa: CASSDNPDRARETQYF; d_call: TRBD1; clone_size: once; j_call: TRBJ2-5; v_call: TRBV25-1
cdr3_nt: TGTGCCAGCAGCTTAGACGGGACGAACACCGGGGAGCTGTTTTTT; cdr3_aa: CASSLDGTNTGELFF; d_call: NA; clone_size: NA; j_call: TRBJ2-2; v_call: TRBV11-2
cdr3_nt: TGTGCCAGCAGAACAGGGGAGGTCACCGGGGAGCTGTTTTTT; cdr3_aa: CASRTGEVTGELFF; d_call: NA; clone_size: NA; j_call: TRBJ2-2; v_call: TRBV6-4
cdr3_nt: TGTGCCAGCAGCCAAGGACAGCCGAACACTGAAGCTTTCTTT; cdr3_aa: CASSQGQPNTEAFF; d_call: NA; clone_size: NA; j_call: TRBJ1-1; v_call: TRBV3-1/TRBV3-2
cdr3_nt: TGTGCCAGCAGCGACCGGGACAGTCCCTTTCTAGCCAAAAACATTCAGTACTTC; cdr3_aa: CASSDRDSPFLAKNIQYF; d_call: TRBD1; clone_size: NA; j_call: TRBJ2-4; v_call: TRBV5-6
cdr3_nt: TGTGCCAGCAGCTTACTGACTGCGAACACCGGGGAGCTGTTTTTT; cdr3_aa: CASSLLTANTGELFF; d_call: NA; clone_size: NA; j_call: TRBJ2-2; v_call: TRBV7-6
cdr3_nt: TGTGCCCGCAGTTGGGGAGGGGCGGGGGGGCCCCACGAGCAGTACTTC; cdr3_aa: CARSWGGAGGPHEQYF; d_call: TRBD2; clone_size: NA; j_call: TRBJ2-7; v_call: TRBV6-6
cdr3_nt: TGTGCCAGTAGTACCACAACTGGAAACACCATATATTTT; cdr3_aa: CASSTTTGNTIYF; d_call: NA; clone_size: NA; j_call: TRBJ1-3; v_call: TRBV19
cdr3_nt: TGTGCCAGCAGCAAAGCGAACGGAGAAGGGGACGAGCAGTACTTC; cdr3_aa: CASSKANGEGDEQYF; d_call: NA; clone_size: NA; j_call: TRBJ2-7; v_call: TRBV21-1
cdr3_nt: TGCAGCGTGCCCGAGACAGCCTCTGGGGCCAACGTCCTGACTTTC; cdr3_aa: CSVPETASGANVLTF; d_call: NA; clone_size: NA; j_call: TRBJ2-6; v_call: TRBV29-1
cdr3_nt: TGTGCCAGCAGCTCGGACAGGGAAAAAGCTTTCTTT; cdr3_aa: CASSSDREKAFF; d_call: TRBD1; clone_size: NA; j_call: TRBJ1-1; v_call: TRBV6-5
cdr3_nt: TGTGCCAGCACGCGGGGGGATTACAATGAGCAGTTCTTC; cdr3_aa: CASTRGDYNEQFF; d_call: TRBD2; clone_size: NA; j_call: TRBJ2-1; v_call: TRBV6-1
cdr3_nt: TGTGCCAGCAGTGACGGGACACGCCGAGGCTACACCTTC; cdr3_aa: CASSDGTRRGYTF; d_call: NA; clone_size: once; j_call: TRBJ1-2; v_call: TRBV6-1
cdr3_nt: TGTGCCAGCAGCCCTAGGACGAACACCGGGGAGCTGTTTTTT; cdr3_aa: CASSPRTNTGELFF; d_call: NA; clone_size: once; j_call: TRBJ2-2; v_call: TRBV7-9